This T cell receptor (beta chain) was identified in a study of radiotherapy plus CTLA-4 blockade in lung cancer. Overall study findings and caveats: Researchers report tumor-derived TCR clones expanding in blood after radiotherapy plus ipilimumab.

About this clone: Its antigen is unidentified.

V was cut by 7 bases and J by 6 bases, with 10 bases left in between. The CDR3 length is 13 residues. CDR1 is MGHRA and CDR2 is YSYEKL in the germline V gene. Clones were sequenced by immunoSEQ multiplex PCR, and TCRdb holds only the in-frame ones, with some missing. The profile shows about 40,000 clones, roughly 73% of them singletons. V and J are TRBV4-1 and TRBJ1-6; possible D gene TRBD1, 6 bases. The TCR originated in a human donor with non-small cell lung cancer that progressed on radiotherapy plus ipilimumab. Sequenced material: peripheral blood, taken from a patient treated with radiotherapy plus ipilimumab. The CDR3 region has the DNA TGCGCCAGCACCGAGGGGGTTAATTCACCCCTCCACTTT. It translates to CASTEGVNSPLHF.